The T cell receptor (beta chain) described here comes from a study of T cells in Graves' hyperthyroidism and ophthalmopathy. This clonotype came up once. The CDR3 carries no conserved terminal phenylalanine or tryptophan, so it likely arises from a read error. It was RNA transcripts that yielded the amplified TCR beta CDR3 regions. The TCR CDR3 was amplified in a first-round RT-PCR using the HTBI primer set. TCRdb passed the multiplex PCR reads through MiXCR, listing each CDR3 protein once. The sample comprises roughly 93,000 distinct CDR3 sequences, around 42% of which are singletons, and 10% rests with the top ten. The CDR3 runs to 12 residues. Trimming pared 8 bases from V and 5 bases from J, leaving 7 bases between. Per the germline V gene, CDR1 is SGHTA and CDR2 is FQGNSA.

The gene calls are TRBV7-2 and TRBJ1-6; D unclear. This TCR was recovered from a woman in her twenties or thirties with Graves' hyperthyroidism. The specimen sequenced was peripheral blood or thyroid tissue (not recorded which). CDR3 in amino acids: CASGPHNSPLHL. CDR3 DNA sequence: TGTGCCAGCGGGCCCCATAATTCACCCCTCCACCTT.